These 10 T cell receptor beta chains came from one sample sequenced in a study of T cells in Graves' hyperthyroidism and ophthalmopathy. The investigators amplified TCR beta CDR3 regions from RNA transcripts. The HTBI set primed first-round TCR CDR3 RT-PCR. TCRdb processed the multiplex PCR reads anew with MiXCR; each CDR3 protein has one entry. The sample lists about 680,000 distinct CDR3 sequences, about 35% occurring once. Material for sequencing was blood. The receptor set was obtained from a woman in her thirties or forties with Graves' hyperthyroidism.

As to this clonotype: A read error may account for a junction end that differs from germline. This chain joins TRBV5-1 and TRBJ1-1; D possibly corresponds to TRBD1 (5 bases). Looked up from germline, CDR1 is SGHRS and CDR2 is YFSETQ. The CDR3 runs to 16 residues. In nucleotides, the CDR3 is TGTGCCAGCAGCTCCCAACGGGACGGATCGAACACTGAAGCTTTCTTT. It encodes CASSSQRDGSNTEAFF.

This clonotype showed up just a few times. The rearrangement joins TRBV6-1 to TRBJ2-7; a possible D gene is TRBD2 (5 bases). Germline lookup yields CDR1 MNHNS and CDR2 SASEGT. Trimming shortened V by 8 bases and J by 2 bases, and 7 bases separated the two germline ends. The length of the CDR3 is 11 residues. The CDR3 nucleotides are TGTGCCAGCCTCGGGACCTACGAGCAGTACTTC. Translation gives CASLGTYEQYF.

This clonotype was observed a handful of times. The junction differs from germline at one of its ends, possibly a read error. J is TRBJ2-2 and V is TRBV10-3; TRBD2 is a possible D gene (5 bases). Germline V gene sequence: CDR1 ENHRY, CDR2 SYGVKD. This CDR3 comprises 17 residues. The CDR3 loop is CASSYPRGPLGTGELFF. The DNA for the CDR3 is TGTGCCAGCAGTTACCCACGGGGTCCTTTGGGCACCGGGGAGCTGTTTTTT.

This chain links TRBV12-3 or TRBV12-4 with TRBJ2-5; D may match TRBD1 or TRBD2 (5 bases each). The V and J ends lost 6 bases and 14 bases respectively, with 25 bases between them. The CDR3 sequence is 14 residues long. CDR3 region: CASSLESGPQRGYF. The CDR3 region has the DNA TGTGCCAGCAGCCTAGAATCCGGGCCCCAGAGGGGTTACTTC.

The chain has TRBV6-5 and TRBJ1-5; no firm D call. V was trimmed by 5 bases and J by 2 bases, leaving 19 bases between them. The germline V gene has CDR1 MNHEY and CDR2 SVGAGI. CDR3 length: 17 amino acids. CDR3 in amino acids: CASSRHYKVLGNQPQHF. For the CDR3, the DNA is TGTGCCAGCAGTCGACACTACAAAGTACTCGGCAATCAGCCCCAGCATTTT.

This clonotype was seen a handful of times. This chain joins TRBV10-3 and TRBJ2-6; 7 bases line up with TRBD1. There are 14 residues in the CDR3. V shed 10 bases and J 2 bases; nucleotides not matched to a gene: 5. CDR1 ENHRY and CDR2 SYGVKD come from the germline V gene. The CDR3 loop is CATGTAAGANVLTF. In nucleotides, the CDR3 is TGTGCCACCGGGACAGCCGCTGGGGCCAACGTCCTGACTTTC.

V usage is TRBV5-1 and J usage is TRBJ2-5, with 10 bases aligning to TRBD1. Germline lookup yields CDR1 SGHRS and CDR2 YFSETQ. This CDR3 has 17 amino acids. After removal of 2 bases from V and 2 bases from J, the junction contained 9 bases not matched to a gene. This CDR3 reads CASSLIRDRGPQETQYF. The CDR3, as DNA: TGCGCCAGCAGCTTAATCCGGGACAGGGGACCTCAAGAGACCCAGTACTTC.

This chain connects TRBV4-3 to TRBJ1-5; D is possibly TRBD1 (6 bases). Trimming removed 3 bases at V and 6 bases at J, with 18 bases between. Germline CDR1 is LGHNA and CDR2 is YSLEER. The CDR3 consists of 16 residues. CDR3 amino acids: CASSQKVGGVGQPQHF. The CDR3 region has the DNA TGCGCCAGCAGCCAGAAGGTGGGGGGCGTCGGTCAGCCCCAGCATTTT.

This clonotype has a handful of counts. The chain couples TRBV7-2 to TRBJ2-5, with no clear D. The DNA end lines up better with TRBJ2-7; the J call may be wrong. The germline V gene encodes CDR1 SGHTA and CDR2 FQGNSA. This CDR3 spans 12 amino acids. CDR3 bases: TGTGCCAGCAGCCCCACTCTCGGCGAGCAGTACTTC. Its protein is CASSPTLGEQYF.

The CDR3 sequence: CASSFRNEQFF. The CDR3 DNA reads as TGTGCCAGCAGTTTCCGCAATGAGCAGTTCTTC. The rearrangement links TRBV6-5 to TRBJ2-7; D not certain. The end of the DNA aligns better with TRBJ2-1, so the J call may be wrong. Germline assignment: CDR1 MNHEY and CDR2 SVGAGI. The CDR3 runs to 11 residues.